The rows below give T cell receptor beta chains drawn from one sample of a study of identical twins. TCRdb passed the 5' RACE reads through MiXCR, listing each CDR3 protein once. The data hold under 300,000 distinct CDR3 sequences, with under 8.5% observed a single time. These data were likewise used in another study, on T cells expressing NK-cell markers.

The specimen was CD8+ T cells sorted from blood. The receptors shown here come from a woman aged 18-29 years in good health. Both conserved end residues are part of each CDR3. Each record gives: CDR3 length, clone size, J gene, D gene, V gene, CDR3 protein, CDR3 DNA. D genes are given only for firm matches. Clone size is shown for a subset of rows, as once, few, many or a class of expanded clone.

14	-	TRBJ2-1	-	TRBV9	CASSVEGVYNEQFF	TGTGCCAGCAGCGTAGAAGGAGTTTACAATGAGCAGTTCTTC
13	-	TRBJ2-7	-	TRBV2	CASSESNGPGQYF	TGTGCCAGCAGTGAAAGTAACGGACCCGGGCAGTACTTC
15	many	TRBJ1-2	TRBD1	TRBV7-8	CASSLEGTANYGYTF	TGTGCCAGCAGCTTAGAGGGGACAGCTAACTATGGCTACACCTTC
12	-	TRBJ2-5	-	TRBV11-2	CASRGSGSPQYF	TGTGCCAGCAGGGGGTCGGGGTCTCCCCAGTACTTC
15	many	TRBJ2-7	TRBD1	TRBV4-3	CASSQVWDRGYEQYF	TGCGCCAGCAGCCAAGTTTGGGACAGGGGCTACGAGCAGTACTTC
11	-	TRBJ2-7	-	TRBV6-6	CASSPSVEQYF	TGTGCCAGCAGTCCCTCCGTCGAGCAGTACTTC
15	few	TRBJ1-2	-	TRBV19	CASSTLRDLIYGYTF	TGTGCCAGTAGTACCTTGAGAGACCTAATTTATGGCTACACCTTC
14	-	TRBJ2-6	-	TRBV12-5	CASHSGSGANVLTF	TGTGCTAGTCATAGCGGCTCTGGGGCCAACGTCCTGACTTTC
15	few	TRBJ2-7	-	TRBV14	CASSHGDPSSYEQYF	TGTGCCAGCAGCCACGGGGACCCCTCGTCCTACGAGCAGTACTTC
15	-	TRBJ2-7	TRBD2	TRBV20-1	CCARPLAAVSYEQYF	TGCTGTGCTAGACCCCTAGCGGCCGTATCCTACGAGCAGTACTTC
11	many	TRBJ2-7	-	TRBV12-3/TRBV12-4	CASSWGGEQYF	TGTGCCAGCAGTTGGGGTGGGGAGCAGTACTTC
15	few	TRBJ2-5	-	TRBV5-1	CASSLQQVGAETQYF	TGCGCCAGCAGCTTGCAACAGGTTGGTGCCGAGACCCAGTACTTC